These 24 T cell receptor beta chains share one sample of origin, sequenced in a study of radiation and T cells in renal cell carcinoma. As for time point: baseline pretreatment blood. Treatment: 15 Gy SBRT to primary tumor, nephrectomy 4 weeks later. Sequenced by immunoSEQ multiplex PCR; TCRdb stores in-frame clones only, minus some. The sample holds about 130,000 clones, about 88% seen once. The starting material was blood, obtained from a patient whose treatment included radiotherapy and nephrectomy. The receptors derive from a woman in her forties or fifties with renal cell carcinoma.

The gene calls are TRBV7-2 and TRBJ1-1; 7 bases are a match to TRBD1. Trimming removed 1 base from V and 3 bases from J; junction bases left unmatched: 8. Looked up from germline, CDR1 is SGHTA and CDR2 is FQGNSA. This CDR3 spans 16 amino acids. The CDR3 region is CASSLVGGAQDTEAFF. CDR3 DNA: TGTGCCAGCAGCTTAGTAGGGGGCGCCCAGGACACTGAAGCTTTCTTT.

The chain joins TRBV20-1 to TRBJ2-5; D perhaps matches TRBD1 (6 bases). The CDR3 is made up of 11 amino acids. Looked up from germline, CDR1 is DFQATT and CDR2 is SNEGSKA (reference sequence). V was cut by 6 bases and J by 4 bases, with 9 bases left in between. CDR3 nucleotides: TGCAGTGCCGCCAGGGGAGAGACCCAGTACTTC. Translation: CSAARGETQYF.

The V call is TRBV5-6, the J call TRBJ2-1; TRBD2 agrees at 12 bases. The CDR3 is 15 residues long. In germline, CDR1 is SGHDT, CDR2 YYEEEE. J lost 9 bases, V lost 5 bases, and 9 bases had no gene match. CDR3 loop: CASRRLAGGPGEQFF. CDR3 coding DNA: TGTGCCAGCAGGCGCCTAGCGGGGGGGCCAGGTGAGCAGTTCTTC.

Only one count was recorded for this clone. CDR3 residues: CASSTGQGTGTQYF. In DNA form, the CDR3 reads TGTGCCAGTAGTACGGGACAGGGGACGGGGACCCAGTACTTC. The chain recombines TRBV19 with TRBJ2-5, with TRBD1 matching 10 bases. Germline CDR1 reads LNHDA; CDR2 reads SQIVND (reference sequence). There are 14 residues in the CDR3. V lost 4 bases and J lost 7; bases outside the gene matches: 6.

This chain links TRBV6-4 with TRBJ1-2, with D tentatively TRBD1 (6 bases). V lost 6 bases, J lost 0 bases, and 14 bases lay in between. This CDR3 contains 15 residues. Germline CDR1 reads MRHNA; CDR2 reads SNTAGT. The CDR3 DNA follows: TGTGCCAGCAGCCAAGACAGGCTAGCTAACTATGGCTACACCTTC. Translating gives CASSQDRLANYGYTF.

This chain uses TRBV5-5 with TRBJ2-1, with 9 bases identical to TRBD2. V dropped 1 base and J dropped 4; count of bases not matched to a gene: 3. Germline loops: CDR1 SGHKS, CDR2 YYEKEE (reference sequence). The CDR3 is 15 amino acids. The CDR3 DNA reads TGTGCCAGCAGCTTGAGGCTAGCGGGGTACAATGAGCAGTTCTTC. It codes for CASSLRLAGYNEQFF.

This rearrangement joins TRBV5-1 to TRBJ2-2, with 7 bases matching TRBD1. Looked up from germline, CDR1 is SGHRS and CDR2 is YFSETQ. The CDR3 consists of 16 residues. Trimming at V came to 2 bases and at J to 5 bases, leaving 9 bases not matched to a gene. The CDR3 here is CASSFLGTVNTGELFF. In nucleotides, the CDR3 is TGCGCCAGCAGCTTTCTCGGGACAGTTAATACCGGGGAGCTGTTTTTT. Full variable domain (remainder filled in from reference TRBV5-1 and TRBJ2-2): KAGVTQTPRYLIKTRGQQVTLSCSPISGHRSVSWYQQTPGQGLQFLFEYFSETQRNKGNFPGRFSGRQFSNSRSEMNVSTLELGDSALYLCASSFLGTVNTGELFFGEGSRLTVL.

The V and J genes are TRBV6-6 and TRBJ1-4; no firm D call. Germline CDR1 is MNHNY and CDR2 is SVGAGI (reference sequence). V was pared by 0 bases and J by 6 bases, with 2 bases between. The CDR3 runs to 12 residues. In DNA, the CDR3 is TGTGCCAGCAGTTACTCGCATGAAAAACTGTTTTTT. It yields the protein CASSYSHEKLFF.

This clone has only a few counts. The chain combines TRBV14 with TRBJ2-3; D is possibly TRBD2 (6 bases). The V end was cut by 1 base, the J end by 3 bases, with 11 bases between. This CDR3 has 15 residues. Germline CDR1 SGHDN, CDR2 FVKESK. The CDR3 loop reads CASSQVGLSTDTQYF. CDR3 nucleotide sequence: TGTGCCAGCAGCCAAGTCGGACTATCGACAGATACGCAGTATTTT.

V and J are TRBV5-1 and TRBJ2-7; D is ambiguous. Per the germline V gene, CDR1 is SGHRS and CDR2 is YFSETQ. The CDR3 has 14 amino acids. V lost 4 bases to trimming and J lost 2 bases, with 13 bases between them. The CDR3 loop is CASSKDQPPYEQYF. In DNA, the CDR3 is TGCGCCAGCAGCAAGGACCAACCGCCCTACGAGCAGTACTTC. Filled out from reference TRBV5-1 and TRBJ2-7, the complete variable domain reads KAGVTQTPRYLIKTRGQQVTLSCSPISGHRSVSWYQQTPGQGLQFLFEYFSETQRNKGNFPGRFSGRQFSNSRSEMNVSTLELGDSALYLCASSKDQPPYEQYFGPGTRLTVT.

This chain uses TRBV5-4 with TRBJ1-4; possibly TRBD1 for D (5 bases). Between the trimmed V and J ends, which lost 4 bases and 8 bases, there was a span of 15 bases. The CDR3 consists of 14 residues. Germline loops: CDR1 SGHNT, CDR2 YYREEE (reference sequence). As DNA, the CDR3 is TGTGCCAGCAGCCAGGAGATCGGGGACGAAAAACTGTTTTTT. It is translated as CASSQEIGDEKLFF.

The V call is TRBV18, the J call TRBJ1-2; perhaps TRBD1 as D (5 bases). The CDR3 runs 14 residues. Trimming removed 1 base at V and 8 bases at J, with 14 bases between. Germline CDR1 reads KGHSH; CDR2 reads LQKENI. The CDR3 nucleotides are TGTGCCAGCTCACCACGGTCACAGGAGGAAGGCTACACCTTC. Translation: CASSPRSQEEGYTF. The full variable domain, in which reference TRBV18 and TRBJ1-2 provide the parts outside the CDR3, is NAGVMQNPRHLVRRRGQEARLRCSPMKGHSHVYWYRQLPEEGLKFMVYLQKENIIDESGMPKERFSAEFPKEGPSILRIQQVVRGDSAAYFCASSPRSQEEGYTFGSGTRLTVV.

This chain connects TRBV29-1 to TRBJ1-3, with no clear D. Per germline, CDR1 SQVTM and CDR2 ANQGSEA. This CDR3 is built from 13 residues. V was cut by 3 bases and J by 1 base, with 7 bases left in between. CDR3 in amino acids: CSVDQRSGNTIYF. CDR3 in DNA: TGCAGCGTTGACCAAAGGTCTGGAAACACCATATATTTT.

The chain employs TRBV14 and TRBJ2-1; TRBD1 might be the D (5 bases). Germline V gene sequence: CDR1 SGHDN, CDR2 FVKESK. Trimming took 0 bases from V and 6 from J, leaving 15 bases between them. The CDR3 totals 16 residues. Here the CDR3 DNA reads TGTGCCAGCAGCCAAGACGGCCAGGGTAGGGCCAATGAGCAGTTCTTC. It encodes CASSQDGQGRANEQFF.

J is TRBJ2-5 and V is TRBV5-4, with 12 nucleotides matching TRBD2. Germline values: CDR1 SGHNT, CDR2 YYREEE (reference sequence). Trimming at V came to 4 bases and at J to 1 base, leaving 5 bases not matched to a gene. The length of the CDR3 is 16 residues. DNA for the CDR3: TGTGCCAGCAGCACGGCGGGACTAGCGGGCCAAGAGACCCAGTACTTC. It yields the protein CASSTAGLAGQETQYF.

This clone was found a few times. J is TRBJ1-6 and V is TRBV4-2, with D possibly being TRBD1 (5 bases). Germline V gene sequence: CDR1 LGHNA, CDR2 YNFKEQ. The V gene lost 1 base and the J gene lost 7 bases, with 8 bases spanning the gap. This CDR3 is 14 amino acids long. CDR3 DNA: TGTGCCAGCAGCCAAGGACAGTCAAATTCACCCCTCCACTTT. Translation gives CASSQGQSNSPLHF.

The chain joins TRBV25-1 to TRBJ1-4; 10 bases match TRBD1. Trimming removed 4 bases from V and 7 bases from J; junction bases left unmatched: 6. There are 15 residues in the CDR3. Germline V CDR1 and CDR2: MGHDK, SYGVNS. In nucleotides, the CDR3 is TGTGCCAGCAGTGGGAGACAGGGGGCTGGTGAAAAACTGTTTTTT. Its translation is CASSGRQGAGEKLFF.

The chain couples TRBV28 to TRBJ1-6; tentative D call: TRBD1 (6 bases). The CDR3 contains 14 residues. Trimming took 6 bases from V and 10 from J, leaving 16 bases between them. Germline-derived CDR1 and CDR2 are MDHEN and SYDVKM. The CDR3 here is CASSLGQFDSPLHF. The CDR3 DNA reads TGTGCCAGCAGCCTTGGACAGTTCGACTCACCCCTCCACTTT. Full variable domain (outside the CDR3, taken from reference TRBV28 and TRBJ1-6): DVKVTQSSRYLVKRTGEKVFLECVQDMDHENMFWYRQDPGLGLRLIYFSYDVKMKEKGDIPEGYSVSREKKERFSLILESASTNQTSMYLCASSLGQFDSPLHFGNGTRLTVT.

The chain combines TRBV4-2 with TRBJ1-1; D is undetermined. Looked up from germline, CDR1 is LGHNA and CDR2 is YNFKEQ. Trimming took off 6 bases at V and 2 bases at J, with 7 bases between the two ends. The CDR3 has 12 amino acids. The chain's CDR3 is CASSVSNTEAFF. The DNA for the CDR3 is TGTGCCAGCAGTGTGAGTAACACTGAAGCTTTCTTT.

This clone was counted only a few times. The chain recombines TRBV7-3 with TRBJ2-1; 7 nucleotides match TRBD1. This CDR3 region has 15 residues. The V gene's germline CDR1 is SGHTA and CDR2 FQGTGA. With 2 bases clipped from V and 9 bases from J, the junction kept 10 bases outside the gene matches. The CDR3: CASSLQGDRVTEQFF. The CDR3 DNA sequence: TGTGCCAGCAGCTTACAGGGCGACAGGGTCACTGAGCAGTTCTTC.

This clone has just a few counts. The CDR3 region is CASSKQGGEKLFF. The CDR3 DNA is TGTGCCAGTAGCAAACAGGGTGGTGAAAAACTGTTTTTT. The chain carries TRBV19 and TRBJ1-4; TRBD1 is a possible D gene (6 bases). CDR1 is LNHDA and CDR2 is SQIVND in the germline V gene (reference sequence). Trimming took off 6 bases at V and 7 bases at J, with 12 bases between the two ends. This CDR3 has 13 residues.

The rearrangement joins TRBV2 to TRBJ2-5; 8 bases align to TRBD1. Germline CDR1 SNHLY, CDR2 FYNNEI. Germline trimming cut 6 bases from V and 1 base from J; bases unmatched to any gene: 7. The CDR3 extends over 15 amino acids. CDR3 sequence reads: CASRKTGVGQETQYF. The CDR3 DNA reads TGTGCCAGCAGGAAGACAGGGGTTGGCCAAGAGACCCAGTACTTC.

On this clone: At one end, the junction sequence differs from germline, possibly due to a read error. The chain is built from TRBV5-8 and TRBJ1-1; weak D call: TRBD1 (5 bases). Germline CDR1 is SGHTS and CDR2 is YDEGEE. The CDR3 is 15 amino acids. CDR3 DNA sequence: TGCGCCAGCAGCCAAGAATGGGGGGGTTTAATGGAAGCTTTCTTT. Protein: CASSQEWGGLMEAFF.

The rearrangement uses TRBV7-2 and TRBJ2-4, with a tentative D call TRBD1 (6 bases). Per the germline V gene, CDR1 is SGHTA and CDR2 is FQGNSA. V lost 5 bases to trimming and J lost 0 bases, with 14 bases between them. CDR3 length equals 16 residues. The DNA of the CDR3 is TGTGCCAGCAGCCTTCAGGGGCGACTAGCCAAAAACATTCAGTACTTC. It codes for CASSLQGRLAKNIQYF.